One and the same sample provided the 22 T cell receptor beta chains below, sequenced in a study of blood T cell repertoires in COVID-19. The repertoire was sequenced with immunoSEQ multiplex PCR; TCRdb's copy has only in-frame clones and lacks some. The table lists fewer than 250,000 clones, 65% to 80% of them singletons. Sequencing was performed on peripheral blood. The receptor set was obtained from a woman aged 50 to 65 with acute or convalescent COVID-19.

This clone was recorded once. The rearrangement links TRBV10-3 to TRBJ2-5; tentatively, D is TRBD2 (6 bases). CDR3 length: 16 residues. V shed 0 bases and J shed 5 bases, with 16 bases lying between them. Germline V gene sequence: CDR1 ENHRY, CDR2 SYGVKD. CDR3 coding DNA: TGTGCCATCAGTGAGTCGGGGCCCCGAGGAGGGGAGACCCAGTACTTC. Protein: CAISESGPRGGETQYF.

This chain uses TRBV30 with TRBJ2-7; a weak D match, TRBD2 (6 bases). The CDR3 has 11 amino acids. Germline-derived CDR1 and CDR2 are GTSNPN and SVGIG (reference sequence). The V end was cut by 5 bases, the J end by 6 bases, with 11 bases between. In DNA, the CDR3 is TGTGCCTGGGGGCGGGGAGGCGAGCAGTACTTC. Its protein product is CAWGRGGEQYF.

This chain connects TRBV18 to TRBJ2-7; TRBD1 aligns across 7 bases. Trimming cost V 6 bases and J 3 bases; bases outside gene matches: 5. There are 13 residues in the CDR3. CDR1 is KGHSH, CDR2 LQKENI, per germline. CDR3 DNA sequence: TGTGCCAGCTCCGGACAGGATTTCTACGAGCAGTACTTC. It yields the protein CASSGQDFYEQYF.

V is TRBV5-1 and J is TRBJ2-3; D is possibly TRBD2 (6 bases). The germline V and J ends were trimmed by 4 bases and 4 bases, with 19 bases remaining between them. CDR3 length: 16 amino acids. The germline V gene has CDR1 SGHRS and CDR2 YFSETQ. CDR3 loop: CASSTLLGGGADTQYF. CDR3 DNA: TGCGCCAGCAGCACATTGTTGGGAGGAGGGGCAGATACGCAGTATTTT.

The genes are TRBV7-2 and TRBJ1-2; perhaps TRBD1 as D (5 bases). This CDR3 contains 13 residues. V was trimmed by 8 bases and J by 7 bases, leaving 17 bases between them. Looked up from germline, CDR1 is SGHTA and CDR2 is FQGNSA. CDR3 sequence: CASSRVSQVGYTF. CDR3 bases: TGTGCCAGCTCTAGGGTTTCACAGGTTGGCTACACCTTC.

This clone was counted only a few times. This CDR3 is CASSLISRGTYRGYTF. Written as DNA, the CDR3 is TGTGCCAGCAGTTTAATCTCGCGGGGGACCTATCGTGGCTACACCTTC. This chain uses TRBV28 with TRBJ1-2; D might be TRBD1 (5 bases). The V and J ends lost 2 bases and 7 bases respectively, with 20 bases between them. Germline-derived CDR1 and CDR2 are MDHEN and SYDVKM. CDR3 length: 16 amino acids.

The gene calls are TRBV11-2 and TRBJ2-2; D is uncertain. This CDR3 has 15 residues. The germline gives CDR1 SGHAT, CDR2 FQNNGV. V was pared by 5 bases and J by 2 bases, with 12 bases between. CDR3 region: CASSPSLANTGELFF. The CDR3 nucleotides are TGTGCCAGCAGCCCGTCGTTAGCTAACACCGGGGAGCTGTTTTTT. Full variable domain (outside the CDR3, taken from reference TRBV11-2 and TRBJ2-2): EAGVAQSPRYKIIEKRQSVAFWCNPISGHATLYWYQQILGQGPKLLIQFQNNGVVDDSQLPKDRFSAERLKGVDSTLKIQPAKLEDSAVYLCASSPSLANTGELFFGEGSRLTVL.

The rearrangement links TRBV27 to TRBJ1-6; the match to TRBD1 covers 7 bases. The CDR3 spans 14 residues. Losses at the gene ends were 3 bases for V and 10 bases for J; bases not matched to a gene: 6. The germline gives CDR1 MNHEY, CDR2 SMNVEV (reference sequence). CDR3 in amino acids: CASSFDRVGSPLHF. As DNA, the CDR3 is TGTGCCAGCAGTTTCGACAGGGTAGGATCACCCCTCCACTTT.

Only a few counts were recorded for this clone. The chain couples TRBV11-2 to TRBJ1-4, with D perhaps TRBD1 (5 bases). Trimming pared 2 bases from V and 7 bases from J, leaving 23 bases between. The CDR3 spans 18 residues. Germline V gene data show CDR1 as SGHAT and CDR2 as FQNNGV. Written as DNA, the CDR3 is TGTGCCAGCAGCTTATACGGCCCTGGGGCGGGGGTTGGTGAAAAACTGTTTTTT. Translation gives CASSLYGPGAGVGEKLFF.

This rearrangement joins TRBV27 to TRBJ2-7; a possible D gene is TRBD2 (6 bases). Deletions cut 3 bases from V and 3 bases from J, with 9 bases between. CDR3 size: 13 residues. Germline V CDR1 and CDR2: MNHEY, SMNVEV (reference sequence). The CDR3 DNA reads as TGTGCCAGCAGTTTCGGGGGATACTACGAGCAGTACTTC. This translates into CASSFGGYYEQYF.

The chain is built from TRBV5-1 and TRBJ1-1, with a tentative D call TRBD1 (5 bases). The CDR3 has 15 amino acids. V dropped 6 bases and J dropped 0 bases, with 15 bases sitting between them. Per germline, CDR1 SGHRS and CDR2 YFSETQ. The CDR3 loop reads CASTIGGVLNTEAFF. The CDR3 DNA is TGCGCCAGCACTATCGGGGGGGTCCTGAACACTGAAGCTTTCTTT.

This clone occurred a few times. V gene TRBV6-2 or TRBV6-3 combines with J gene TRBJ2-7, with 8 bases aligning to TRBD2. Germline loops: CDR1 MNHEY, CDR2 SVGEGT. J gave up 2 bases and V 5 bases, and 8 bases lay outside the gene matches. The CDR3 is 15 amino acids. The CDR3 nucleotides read TGTGCCAGCAGTCTCGGCGGGAGGTTCGCCTACGAGCAGTACTTC. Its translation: CASSLGGRFAYEQYF.

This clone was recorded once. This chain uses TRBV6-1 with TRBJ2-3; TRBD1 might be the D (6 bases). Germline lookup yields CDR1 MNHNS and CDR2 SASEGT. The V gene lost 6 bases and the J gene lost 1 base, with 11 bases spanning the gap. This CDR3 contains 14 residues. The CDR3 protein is CASRGAGGTDTQYF. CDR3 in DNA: TGTGCCAGCAGGGGGGCAGGGGGCACAGATACGCAGTATTTT.

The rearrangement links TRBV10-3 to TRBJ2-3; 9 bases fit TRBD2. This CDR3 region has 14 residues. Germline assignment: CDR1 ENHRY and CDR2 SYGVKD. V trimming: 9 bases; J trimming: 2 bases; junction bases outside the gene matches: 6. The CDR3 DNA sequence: TGTGCCATGGGGGGACTAGCTTTCACAGATACGCAGTATTTT. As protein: CAMGGLAFTDTQYF.

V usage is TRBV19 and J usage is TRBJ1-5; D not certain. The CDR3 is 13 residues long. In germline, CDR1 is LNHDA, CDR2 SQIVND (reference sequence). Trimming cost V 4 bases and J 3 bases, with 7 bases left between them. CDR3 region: CASSRQHNQPQHF. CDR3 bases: TGTGCCAGTAGTAGACAACACAATCAGCCCCAGCATTTT.

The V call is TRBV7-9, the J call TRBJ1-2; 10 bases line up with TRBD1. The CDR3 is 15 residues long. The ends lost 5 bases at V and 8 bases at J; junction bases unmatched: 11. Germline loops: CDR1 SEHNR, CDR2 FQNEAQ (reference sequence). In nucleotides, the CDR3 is TGTGCCAGCAGCCCGTCCGGGACAGGGGTCGGGGGCTACACCTTC. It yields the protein CASSPSGTGVGGYTF. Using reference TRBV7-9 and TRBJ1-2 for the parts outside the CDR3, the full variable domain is DTGVSQNPRHKITKRGQNVTFRCDPISEHNRLYWYRQTLGQGPEFLTYFQNEAQLEKSRLLSDRFSAERPKGSFSTLEIQRTEQGDSAMYLCASSPSGTGVGGYTFGSGTRLTVV.

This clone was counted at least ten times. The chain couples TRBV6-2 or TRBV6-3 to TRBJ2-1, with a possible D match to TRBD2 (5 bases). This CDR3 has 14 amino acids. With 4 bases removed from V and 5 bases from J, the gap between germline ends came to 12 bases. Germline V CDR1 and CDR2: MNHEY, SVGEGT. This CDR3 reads CASSWTSQNNEQFF. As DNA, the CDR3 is TGTGCCAGCAGTTGGACTTCACAAAACAATGAGCAGTTCTTC.

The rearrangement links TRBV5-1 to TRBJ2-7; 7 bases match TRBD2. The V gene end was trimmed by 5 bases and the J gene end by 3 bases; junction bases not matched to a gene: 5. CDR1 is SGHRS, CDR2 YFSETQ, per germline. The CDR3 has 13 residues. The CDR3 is CASRRGTNYEQYF. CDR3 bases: TGCGCCAGCAGGCGGGGGACCAACTACGAGCAGTACTTC.

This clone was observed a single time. This chain's CDR3 is CATRPGGWNTEAFF. The DNA for the CDR3 is TGTGCCACCAGGCCAGGGGGATGGAACACTGAAGCTTTCTTT. The genes are TRBV24-1 and TRBJ1-1, with 7 positions matching TRBD1. The V and J ends lost 7 bases and 1 base, in that order; junction bases with no gene match: 5. Germline V gene data show CDR1 as KGHDR and CDR2 as SFDVKD. The CDR3 spans 14 residues.

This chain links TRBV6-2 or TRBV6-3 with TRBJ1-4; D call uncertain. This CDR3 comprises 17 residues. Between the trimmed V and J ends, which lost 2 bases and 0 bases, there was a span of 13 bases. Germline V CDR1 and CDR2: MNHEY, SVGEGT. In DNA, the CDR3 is TGTGCCAGCAGTTACCCTGGCCGGGTTACAACTAATGAAAAACTGTTTTTT. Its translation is CASSYPGRVTTNEKLFF.

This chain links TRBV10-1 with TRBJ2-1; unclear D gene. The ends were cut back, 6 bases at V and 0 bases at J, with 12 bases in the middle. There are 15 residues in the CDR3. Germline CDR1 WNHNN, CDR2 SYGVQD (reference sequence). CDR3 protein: CASSVLLGSYNEQFF. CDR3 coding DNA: TGCGCCAGCAGCGTCCTGCTAGGCTCCTACAATGAGCAGTTCTTC.

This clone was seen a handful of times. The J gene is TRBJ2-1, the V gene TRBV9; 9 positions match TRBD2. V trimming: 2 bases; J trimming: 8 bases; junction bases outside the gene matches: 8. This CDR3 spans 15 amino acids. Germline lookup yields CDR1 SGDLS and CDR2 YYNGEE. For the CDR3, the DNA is TGTGCCAGCAGCGTGCGGGGGGGCTTTGGCCATGAGCAGTTCTTC. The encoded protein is CASSVRGGFGHEQFF.